This TCR beta chain is from a study of PD-L1 blockade in urothelial cancer. TCRdb's table, derived via immunoSEQ multiplex PCR, lists solely in-frame clones and lacks some. The sample consists of 120,000 or so clones, about 84% of them appearing once. The V gene's germline CDR1 is LNHDA and CDR2 SQIVND (reference sequence). The CDR3 has 13 amino acids. The trim removed 4 bases at V and 3 bases at J, leaving 3 bases unmatched. This sample's time point: peripheral blood 6 weeks after treatment start. This clone was counted a few times. V is TRBV19 and J is TRBJ2-7, with TRBD2 matching over 7 bases. The source of this sequence is a man between 50 and 59 years old with urothelial cancer. The material was PBMCs, obtained around atezolizumab (anti-PD-L1) treatment. The CDR3 protein is CASSKASGYEQYF. CDR3 DNA: TGTGCCAGTAGTAAGGCTAGCGGCTACGAGCAGTACTTC.